These 2 T cell receptor beta chains were all obtained from the same sample, sequenced in a study of blood T cell repertoires in COVID-19. Generated by immunoSEQ multiplex PCR, the TCRdb table keeps only in-frame clones and is missing some. The sample carries roughly 160,000 clones, 82% recorded once. The material sequenced was PBMCs or T cells enriched from blood (not recorded which). These receptors originate from a man between 60 and 70 years old who had recovered from COVID-19.

The rearrangement joins TRBV11-3 to TRBJ2-2; D perhaps matches TRBD2 (5 bases). Per the germline V gene, CDR1 is SGHNT and CDR2 is YENEEA. The CDR3 extends over 15 amino acids. V lost 5 bases and J lost 3, with 13 bases in between. This CDR3 reads CASSAREGYTGELFF. The CDR3 DNA follows: TGTGCCAGCAGCGCTCGCGAGGGATACACCGGGGAGCTGTTTTTT.

This clone has a handful of counts. This sequence joins TRBV15 and TRBJ1-1; 9 nucleotides match TRBD1. V lost 8 bases to trimming and J lost 0 bases; unmatched junction nucleotides: 1. The CDR3 is made up of 13 amino acids. Germline lookup yields CDR1 LNHNV and CDR2 YYDKDF (reference sequence). The CDR3 loop reads CATRTGVNTEAFF. The CDR3, as DNA: TGTGCCACCCGGACAGGGGTGAACACTGAAGCTTTCTTT.